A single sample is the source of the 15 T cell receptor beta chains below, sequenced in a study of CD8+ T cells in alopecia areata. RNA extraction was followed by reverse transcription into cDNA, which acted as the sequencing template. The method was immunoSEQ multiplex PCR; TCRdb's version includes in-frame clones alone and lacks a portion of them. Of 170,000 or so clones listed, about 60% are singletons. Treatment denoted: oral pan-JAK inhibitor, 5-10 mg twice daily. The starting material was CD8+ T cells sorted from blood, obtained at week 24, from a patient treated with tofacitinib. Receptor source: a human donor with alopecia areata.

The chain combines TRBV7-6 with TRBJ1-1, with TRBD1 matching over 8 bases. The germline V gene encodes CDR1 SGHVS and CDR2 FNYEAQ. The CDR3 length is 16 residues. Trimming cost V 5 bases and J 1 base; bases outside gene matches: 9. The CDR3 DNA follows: TGTGCCAGCAGCAGAGGACAGGGCGGGGGGAACACTGAAGCTTTCTTT. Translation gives CASSRGQGGGNTEAFF.

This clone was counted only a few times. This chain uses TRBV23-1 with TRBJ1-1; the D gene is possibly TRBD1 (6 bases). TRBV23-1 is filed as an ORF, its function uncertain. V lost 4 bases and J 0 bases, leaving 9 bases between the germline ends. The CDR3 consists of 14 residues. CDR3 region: CASSPGHMNTEAFF. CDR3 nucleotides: TGCGCCAGCAGTCCGGGACATATGAACACTGAAGCTTTCTTT.

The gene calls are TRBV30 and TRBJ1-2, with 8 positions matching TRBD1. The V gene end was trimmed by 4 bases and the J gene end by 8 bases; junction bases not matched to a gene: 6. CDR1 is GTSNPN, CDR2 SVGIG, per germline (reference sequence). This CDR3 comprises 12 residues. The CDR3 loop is CAWMHRGGGYTF. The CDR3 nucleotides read TGTGCCTGGATGCACAGGGGGGGCGGCTACACCTTC.

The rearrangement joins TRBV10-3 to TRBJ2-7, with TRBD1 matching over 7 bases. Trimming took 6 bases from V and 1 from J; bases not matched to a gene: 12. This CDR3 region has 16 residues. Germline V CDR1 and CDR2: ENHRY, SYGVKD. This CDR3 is CAIRDRTGQSSYEQYF. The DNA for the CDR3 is TGTGCCATCAGGGATCGAACGGGACAGTCATCCTACGAGCAGTACTTC.

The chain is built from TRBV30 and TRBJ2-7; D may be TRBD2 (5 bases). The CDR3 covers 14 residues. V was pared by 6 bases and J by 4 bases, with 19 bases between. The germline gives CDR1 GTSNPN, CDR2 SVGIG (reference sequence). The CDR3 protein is CACIEPDRGYEQYF. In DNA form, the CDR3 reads TGTGCCTGTATTGAGCCCGACCGAGGGTACGAGCAGTACTTC.

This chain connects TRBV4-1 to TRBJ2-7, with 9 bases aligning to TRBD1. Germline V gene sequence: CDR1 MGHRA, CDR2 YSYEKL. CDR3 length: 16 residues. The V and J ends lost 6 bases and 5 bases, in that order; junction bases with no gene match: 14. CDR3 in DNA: TGCGCCAGCAGAGTCAAACCGGGACAGGGTAACCACGAGCAGTACTTC. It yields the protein CASRVKPGQGNHEQYF.

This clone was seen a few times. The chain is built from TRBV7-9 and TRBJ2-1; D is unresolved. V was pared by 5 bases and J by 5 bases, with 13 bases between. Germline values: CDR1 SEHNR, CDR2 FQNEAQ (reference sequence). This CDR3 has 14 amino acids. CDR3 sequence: CASSPLWANNEQFF. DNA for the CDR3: TGTGCCAGCAGCCCCCTATGGGCAAACAATGAGCAGTTCTTC.

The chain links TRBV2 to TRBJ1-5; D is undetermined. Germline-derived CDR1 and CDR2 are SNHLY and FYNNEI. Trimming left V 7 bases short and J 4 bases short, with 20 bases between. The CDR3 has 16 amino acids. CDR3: CASKRSGGRENQPQHF. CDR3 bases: TGTGCCAGCAAGCGTTCAGGAGGGAGAGAGAATCAGCCCCAGCATTTT.

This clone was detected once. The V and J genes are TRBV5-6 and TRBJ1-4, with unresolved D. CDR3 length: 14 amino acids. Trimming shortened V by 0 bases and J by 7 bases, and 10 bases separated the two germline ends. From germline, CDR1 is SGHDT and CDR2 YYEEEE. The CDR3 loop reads CASSLGVGPEKLFF. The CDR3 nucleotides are TGTGCCAGCAGCTTGGGTGTAGGACCTGAAAAACTGTTTTTT. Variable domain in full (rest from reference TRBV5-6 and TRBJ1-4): DAGVTQSPTHLIKTRGQQVTLRCSPKSGHDTVSWYQQALGQGPQFIFQYYEEEERQRGNFPDRFSGHQFPNYSSELNVNALLLGDSALYLCASSLGVGPEKLFFGSGTQLSVL.

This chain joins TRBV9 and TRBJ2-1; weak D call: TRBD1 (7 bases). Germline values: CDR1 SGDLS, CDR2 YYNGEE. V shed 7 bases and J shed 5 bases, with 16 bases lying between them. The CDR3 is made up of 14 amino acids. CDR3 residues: CASSGDRVHNEQFF. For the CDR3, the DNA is TGTGCCAGCTCGGGAGACAGGGTCCACAATGAGCAGTTCTTC.

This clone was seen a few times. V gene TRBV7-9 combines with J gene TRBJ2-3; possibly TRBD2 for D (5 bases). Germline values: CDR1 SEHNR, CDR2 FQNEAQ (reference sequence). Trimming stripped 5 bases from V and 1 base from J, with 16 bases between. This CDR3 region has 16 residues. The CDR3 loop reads CASSPRLRVRTDTQYF. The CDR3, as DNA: TGTGCCAGCAGCCCGAGGTTGAGGGTTCGCACAGATACGCAGTATTTT.

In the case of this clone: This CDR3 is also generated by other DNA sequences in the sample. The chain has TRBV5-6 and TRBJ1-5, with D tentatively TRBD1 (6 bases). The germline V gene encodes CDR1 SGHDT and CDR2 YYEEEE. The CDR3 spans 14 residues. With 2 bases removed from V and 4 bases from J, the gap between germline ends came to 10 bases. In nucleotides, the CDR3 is TGTGCCAGCAGCTTAGGGGGTGGTAATCAGCCCCAGCATTTT. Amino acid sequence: CASSLGGGNQPQHF.

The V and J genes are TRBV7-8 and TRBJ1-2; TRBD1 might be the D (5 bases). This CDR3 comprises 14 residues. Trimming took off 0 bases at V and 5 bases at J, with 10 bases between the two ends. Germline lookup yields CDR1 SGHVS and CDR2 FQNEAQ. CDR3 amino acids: CASSLAGAGYGYTF. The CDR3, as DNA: TGTGCCAGCAGCTTAGCTGGGGCAGGGTATGGCTACACCTTC.

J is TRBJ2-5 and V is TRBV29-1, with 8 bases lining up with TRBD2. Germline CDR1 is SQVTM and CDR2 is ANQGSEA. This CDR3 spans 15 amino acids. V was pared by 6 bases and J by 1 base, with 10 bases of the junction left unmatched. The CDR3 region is CSVLGTRGLQETQYF. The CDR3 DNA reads TGCAGCGTCCTAGGGACTAGGGGTCTCCAAGAGACCCAGTACTTC.

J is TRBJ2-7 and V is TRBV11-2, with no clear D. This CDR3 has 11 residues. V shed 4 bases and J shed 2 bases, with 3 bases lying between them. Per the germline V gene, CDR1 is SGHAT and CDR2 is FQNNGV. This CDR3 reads CASSSPYEQYF. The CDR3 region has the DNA TGTGCCAGCAGCTCCCCCTACGAGCAGTACTTC.